This T cell receptor beta chain was captured by sequencing in a study of a mutant IDH1 vaccine in newly diagnosed glioma. Study at large: Vaccines were begun 4-6 weeks after radiotherapy alone, or with temozolomide cycles.

Here immunoSEQ multiplex PCR was the method, and the copy in TCRdb shows in-frame clones only, minus some. The sample has 110,000 or so clones, under 90% seen once; the top ten hold more than 0.55%. The CDR3 runs 19 residues. The V segment lost 1 base and the J segment 2 bases; nucleotides outside the gene matches: 7. Germline assignment: CDR1 SGDLS and CDR2 YYNGEE. On this clone itself: Its target is unknown.

Study-level results: Patients mounted vaccine-induced immune responses in almost 95% of cases.

Time point in this sample: week 11, during vaccination. Mutant IDH1 20-mer peptide, at 300 ug, made up each vaccine dose, with topical imiquimod. This sequence joins TRBV9 and TRBJ2-2; 14 bases map to TRBD2. This receptor was obtained from a woman aged 50 to 60 with glioma. Sample: PBMCs, taken from a glioma patient whose treatment included an IDH1 peptide vaccine. CDR3 sequence (DNA): TGTGCCAGCAGCGTAAGTCGACTAGCGGGAGGGCCCAACACCGGGGAGCTGTTTTTT. It encodes CASSVSRLAGGPNTGELFF. Together with reference TRBV9 and TRBJ2-2, the CDR3 gives the full variable domain: DSGVTQTPKHLITATGQRVTLRCSPRSGDLSVYWYQQSLDQGLQFLIQYYNGEERAKGNILERFSAQQFPDLHSELNLSSLELGDSALYFCASSVSRLAGGPNTGELFFGEGSRLTVL.